This T cell receptor (beta chain) was observed in a study of CD8 T cell repertoires and HIV-1 epitope variants. Study-wide context: Each of Twenty-five Gag and Nef epitope peptides stimulated a separate culture. Cultures ran about ten days, with IL-2, IL-7 and IL-15 added on days 3 and 7.

About this clone itself: Its target is not known.

On the immunoSEQ platform, TCR beta CDR3s were sequenced at survey depth. Repertoires were generated with immunoSEQ multiplex PCR, while TCRdb's copy carries only in-frame clones and drops some. Here the sample spans thousands of clones, approximately 72% being singletons. The germline V gene encodes CDR1 SGHRS and CDR2 YFSETQ. Trimming left V 2 bases short and J 1 base short, with 3 bases between. This CDR3 is 12 amino acids long. This clonotype was obtained from a male donor with HIV. Sequenced: cultured CD8+ T cells derived from PBMCs. The rearrangement joins TRBV5-1 to TRBJ2-5; no clear D. CDR3 sequence: CASSFGQETQYF. CDR3 nucleotide sequence: TGCGCCAGCAGCTTTGGCCAAGAGACCCAGTACTTC.